The rows below give T cell receptor beta chains drawn from one sample of a study of CD8 T cells in ankylosing spondylitis. TCRdb ran MiXCR on the 5' RACE reads and lists one entry per CDR3 protein. Among some 250,000 distinct CDR3 sequences listed, around 11% were seen once. The sample comprised blood, either unsorted or a sorted T cell fraction (not recorded which). The receptors shown here come from a male donor with ankylosing spondylitis or in good health (not recorded which). CDR3s include the opening cysteine and the closing phenylalanine or tryptophan. Each record gives: D gene, J gene, V gene, clone size, CDR3 protein, CDR3 DNA. A D gene is named only where the DNA matches it firmly. Only part of the rows carry a size: once, few, many, or a class if the clone is expanded.

TRBD1 | TRBJ1-2 | TRBV15 | few | CATRGNPGQGTSGYTF | TGTGCCACCAGAGGGAATCCGGGACAGGGGACGTCTGGCTACACCTTC
. | TRBJ2-7 | TRBV7-2 | few | CASSPSSRAAYEQYF | TGTGCCAGCAGCCCCTCTTCCCGGGCAGCCTACGAGCAGTACTTC
TRBD1 | TRBJ2-1 | TRBV5-1 | many | CASSYDIYRGNEQFF | TGCGCCAGCAGCTACGACATCTACAGGGGTAATGAGCAGTTCTTC
. | TRBJ2-1 | TRBV5-5 | many | CASSLGSWAAYNEQFF | TGTGCCAGCAGCTTGGGCAGCTGGGCGGCCTACAATGAGCAGTTCTTC
. | TRBJ2-1 | TRBV12-3/TRBV12-4 | many | CASSPGRGAHNEQFF | TGTGCCAGCAGTCCGGGTCGGGGCGCCCACAATGAGCAGTTCTTC
. | TRBJ2-3 | TRBV9 | many | CASSVGDLGADTQYF | TGTGCCAGCAGCGTAGGGGACCTAGGAGCAGATACGCAGTATTTT
. | TRBJ2-1 | TRBV7-8 | many | CASSLYVRGLPHEQFF | TGTGCCAGCAGCTTATATGTTCGGGGATTGCCCCATGAGCAGTTCTTC
TRBD1 | TRBJ2-3 | TRBV24-1 | few | CATSALGQEGNTQYF | TGTGCCACCAGTGCCCTGGGACAGGAGGGAAATACGCAGTATTTT
. | TRBJ2-7 | TRBV20-1 | many | CSAGGTAYEQYF | TGCAGTGCTGGGGGCACAGCCTACGAGCAGTACTTC
TRBD1 | TRBJ1-1 | TRBV6-1 | many | CASSRTGGDTEAFF | TGTGCCAGCAGTCGGACAGGGGGTGACACTGAAGCTTTCTTT
TRBD1 | TRBJ1-5 | TRBV10-3 | many | CAISVQGEGQPQHF | TGTGCCATCAGTGTACAGGGGGAAGGTCAGCCCCAGCATTTT
. | TRBJ1-1 | TRBV18 | many | CASSPLSGSAFF | TGTGCCAGCTCACCATTATCGGGGTCCGCTTTCTTT
. | TRBJ1-2 | TRBV5-4 | . | CASSTDREYGYTF | TGTGCCAGCAGCACAGACAGAGAGTATGGCTACACCTTC
. | TRBJ2-3 | TRBV28 | many | CASREGLGSTDTQYF | TGTGCCAGCAGGGAAGGACTGGGATCCACAGATACGCAGTATTTT
. | TRBJ2-3 | TRBV6-2/TRBV6-3 | few | CASRHKPSTDTQYF | TGTGCCAGCAGGCACAAACCGAGCACAGATACGCAGTATTTT
TRBD2 | TRBJ2-1 | TRBV6-1 | many | CASSRLAGTDNEQFF | TGTGCCAGCAGTCGACTAGCGGGGACAGACAATGAGCAGTTCTTC
TRBD2 | TRBJ2-1 | TRBV20-1 | many | CSETGTSGRPQFF | TGCAGTGAGACCGGGACTAGCGGGAGGCCTCAGTTCTTC
TRBD1 | TRBJ1-6 | TRBV5-1 | many | CASSLAGQGGNSPLHF | TGCGCCAGCAGCTTGGCAGGACAGGGAGGGAATTCACCCCTCCACTTT
. | TRBJ2-7 | TRBV5-6 | many | CASSAGPMEQYF | TGTGCCAGCAGCGCGGGCCCTATGGAGCAGTACTTC
. | TRBJ1-3 | TRBV5-1 | many | CASSADGVAGNTIYF | TGCGCCAGCAGCGCGGACGGCGTAGCTGGAAACACCATATATTTT
. | TRBJ1-1 | TRBV7-9 | . | CASSRSGNTEAFF | TGTGCCAGCAGCCGGAGCGGGAACACTGAAGCTTTCTTT
. | TRBJ2-1 | TRBV5-1 | few | CASSNEGVLEQFF | TGCGCCAGCAGTAATGAGGGGGTCTTGGAGCAGTTCTTC
. | TRBJ2-6 | TRBV6-1 | few | CASRGAALASGANVLTF | TGTGCCAGCCGTGGAGCGGCATTAGCCTCTGGGGCCAACGTCCTGACTTTC
. | TRBJ2-7 | TRBV12-3/TRBV12-4 | many | CASSLEGGFYEQYF | TGTGCCAGCAGTTTAGAGGGGGGCTTCTACGAGCAGTACTTC
. | TRBJ2-7 | TRBV7-7 | . | CASSLIVEEGNEQYF | TGTGCCAGCAGCTTAATTGTTGAAGAGGGAAACGAGCAGTACTTC
. | TRBJ2-7 | TRBV20-1 | many | CSAQFGNYEQYF | TGCAGTGCCCAGTTCGGCAACTACGAGCAGTACTTC